The entry that follows covers one T cell receptor beta chain sequence. This sample stems from a study of identical twins. The CDR3 extends over 14 amino acids. Germline V gene data show CDR1 as SGHKS and CDR2 as YYEKEE (reference sequence). Trimming left V 4 bases short and J 1 base short, with 9 bases between. TCRdb reprocessed the 5' RACE reads via MiXCR and lists one record per CDR3 protein. The data show a few hundred thousand distinct CDR3 sequences, with roughly 8.7% seen just once and over 2.5% held by the top ten. These data also featured in a second study, about yellow fever vaccine responses in identical twins.

The rearrangement uses TRBV5-5 and TRBJ2-1; D is unclear. The source material was CD8+ T cells sorted from blood. The TCR comes from a woman aged 18-29 years in good health. CDR3 residues: CASSPWRSYNEQFF. The CDR3 nucleotides read TGTGCCAGCAGCCCGTGGAGATCCTACAATGAGCAGTTCTTC. Full variable domain (rest looked up from reference TRBV5-5 and TRBJ2-1): DAGVTQSPTHLIKTRGQQVTLRCSPISGHKSVSWYQQVLGQGPQFIFQYYEKEERGRGNFPDRFSARQFPNYSSELNVNALLLGDSALYLCASSPWRSYNEQFFGPGTRLTVL.